This T cell receptor (beta chain) came from a study of beta chain features in type 1 diabetes. The junction had 1 base not matched to a gene; V was cut back by 4 bases and J by 3 bases. Per germline, CDR1 SQVTM and CDR2 ANQGSEA. The CDR3 consists of 12 residues. Notes on this clone: Its target is not known.

Findings and caveats of the study: In patients and controls equally, PCR might favor templates that are shorter.

Sequenced material consisted of expressed TCRB transcripts (all of the isolated RNA was reverse transcribed). Repertoires were generated with immunoSEQ multiplex PCR, while TCRdb's copy carries only in-frame clones and drops some. The sample has 400,000 to 600,000 clones, 30% seen once; the top ten hold around 0.065%. The gene calls are TRBV29-1 and TRBJ2-7; the match to TRBD2 covers 9 bases. Source material: naive CD4+ T cells from blood. This receptor was obtained from a man between 18 and 35 years old in good health. CDR3 DNA sequence: TGCAGCGTTGGTAGCGGGAGCTACGAGCAGTACTTC. It specifies CSVGSGSYEQYF.